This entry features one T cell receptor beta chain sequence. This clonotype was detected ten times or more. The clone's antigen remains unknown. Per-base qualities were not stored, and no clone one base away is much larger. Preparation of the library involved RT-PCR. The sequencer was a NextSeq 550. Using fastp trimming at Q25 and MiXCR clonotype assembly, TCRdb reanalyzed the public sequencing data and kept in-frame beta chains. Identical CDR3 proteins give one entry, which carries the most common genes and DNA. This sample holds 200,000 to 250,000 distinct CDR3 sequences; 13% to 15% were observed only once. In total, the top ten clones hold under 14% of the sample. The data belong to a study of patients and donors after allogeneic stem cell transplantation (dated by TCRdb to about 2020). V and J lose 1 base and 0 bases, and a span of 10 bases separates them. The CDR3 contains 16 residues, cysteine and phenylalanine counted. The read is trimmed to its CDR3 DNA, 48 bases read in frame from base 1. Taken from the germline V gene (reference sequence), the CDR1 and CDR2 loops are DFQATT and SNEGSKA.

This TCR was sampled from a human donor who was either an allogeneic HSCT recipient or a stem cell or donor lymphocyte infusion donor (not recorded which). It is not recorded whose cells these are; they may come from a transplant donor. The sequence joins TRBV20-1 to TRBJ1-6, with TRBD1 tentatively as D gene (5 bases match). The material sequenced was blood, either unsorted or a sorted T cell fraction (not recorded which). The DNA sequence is TGCAGTGCTAGAGTTTCAGGGAGCTCCTATAATTCACCCCTCCACTTT. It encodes CSARVSGSSYNSPLHF.